This TCR beta chain came from a study of OX40 agonist ivuxolimab in advanced cancers. The wider study: Partial responses were achieved by three patients, one with hepatocellular carcinoma and two with cutaneous melanoma. Whole-study results and caveats: Some patients who did not respond also had low normalized T-cell clonal expansion.

Comment on this clone: Its antigen is currently unknown.

Per the germline V gene, CDR1 is MNHEY and CDR2 is SVGAGI. The CDR3 is made up of 15 amino acids. The V segment lost 6 bases and the J segment 7 bases; nucleotides outside the gene matches: 12. Assay: immunoSEQ multiplex PCR; the TCRdb copy retains only in-frame clones and omits some. Here the sample spans tens of thousands of clones, about 90% being singletons. Exclusion of a patient followed from autoimmune disease history or systemic immunosuppression. The clonotype was recovered from an adult with an advanced solid tumor such as melanoma, head and neck, liver or kidney cancer. This specimen consisted of CD4+ or CD8+ T cells sorted from blood, obtained in a trial of the OX40 agonist ivuxolimab. The chain recombines TRBV6-5 with TRBJ1-1, with TRBD1 matching 9 bases. The CDR3 sequence: CASSLGQGQFLEAFF. CDR3 bases: TGTGCCAGCAGCCTAGGACAGGGGCAGTTCCTTGAAGCTTTCTTT.